Described below is a single TCR beta chain sequence and its context. This clone has only a few counts. This clone's antigen is unknown. Base qualities were left out, and no much larger clone turns up one base away. The sample comes from a study of cytomegalovirus exposure and HLA in healthy donors (dated by TCRdb to between 2016 and 2019). Some background on the complete study: An earlier analysis of 587 of the donors reported more than 250 Gb of sequence data and about 100 million unique TCR beta sequences from 190 million or so T cells. Roughly 300 gigabases of sequencing data and roughly 81 million unique TCR sequences made up an early release that covered approximately 650 HLA-typed donors. The genetic ancestry cluster associated with self-reported Caucasian donors included about 81% of the approximately 410 genotyped donors. The study was designed to test whether signatures of past pathogen exposure could be identified by cataloging public T cell receptors. The T cell repertoires of 700 or so subjects were profiled by immunosequencing and related to cytomegalovirus serostatus. Along with the approximately 700-subject first cohort, a separate validation cohort of approximately 110 different subjects was used. High-throughput TCR immunosequencing, statistical association of individual TCRs with disease status, and machine learning were combined to predict cytomegalovirus infection status. To study patterns of TCR occurrence, a later analysis re-analyzed previously published TCR beta repertoires from around 700 donors and added high-resolution HLA genotyping. In the later analysis, no new phenotypic data were used to find candidate immune exposures; instead, reliance was placed on TCR beta sequences and their occurrence across donors. An earlier analysis of roughly 580 of the donors used high-throughput TCR beta sequencing to judge whether each TCR beta V gene segment behaved as functional or pseudogenic. Alongside the repertoire data, information on donor age, sex, ethnicity and CMV serostatus was compiled. A later genetic analysis took genome-wide SNP genotypes for about 65% of the 666 donors and used that subset as a discovery cohort. Every discovery cohort repertoire had been produced on one sequencing platform. Class I and class II HLA loci were covered by the typing at four-digit resolution. The number of typed donors differed by locus: about 620-640 for A, B, C, DRB1 and DQB1; roughly 510 for DQA1; 606 for DPA1; and some 470 for DPB1. Several DR-DQ haplotypes were handled as single units for association and clustering because linkage in the cohort was strong. On average, around 230,000 unique TCR beta nucleotide sequences were sequenced per donor among a few hundred genotyped donors of the cohort, with roughly 18% of those sequences being non-productive. Findings and caveats that apply to the study as a whole: The earlier analysis of fewer than 750 of the donors excluded 15 to 20 rarely observed V segments, including chromosome 9 orphons, because counts were too low. An association between a missense DCLRE1C variant and V-gene and J-gene trimming of TCR beta chains was found in a later genetic analysis and replicated in an independent cohort. Linkage disequilibrium might explain the correlated functional status among segregating V segments, but an unknown experimental factor could not be excluded. Several of the top co-occurrence clusters appeared to be linked to parvovirus B19, influenza, CMV and Epstein-Barr virus, according to a later analysis. Because some donors lacked HLA typing at each locus, the association tests relied only on the typed subset. A further reported finding was that TCR beta sequences accurately predicted the HLA-A and HLA-B alleles for most subjects in the first cohort. For the cohort, immune exposure information was limited to CMV serostatus. A group of highly shared sequence variants was considered likely to be a technical artifact of the sequencing pipeline. A later analysis found that most CMV-associated TCR beta chains appeared HLA-restricted, with HLA associations seemingly driven largely by CMV exposure. At a false discovery rate of 0.05, a later analysis linked about 17,000 TCR beta sequences to specific HLA alleles. In a later analysis, HLA-associated TCR beta chains were found to be more clonally expanded and to have lower generation probabilities than equally common non-associated chains. The authors suggested that the approach could potentially be generalized to other disease states and immunological phenotypes. Broadly in line with IMGT annotations, most TCR beta V segments showed up in productive rearrangements about 87% or about 30% of the time in an earlier analysis of under 700 of the donors. In both the original and validation cohorts, the classifier was reported to diagnose cytomegalovirus status with high specificity and sensitivity. In this cohort, only TCR beta chains were sequenced, and detectable features were limited by the absence of alpha or paired-chain data. According to a later genetic analysis, donors in an Asian-associated ancestry cluster had fewer N-insertions in productive TCRs than the roughly 700-donor mean. A few of the identified cytomegalovirus-associated TCR beta chains were confirmed in vitro to be specific for cytomegalovirus antigens. Roughly uniform sequencing depth across donors was assumed in presence/absence analyses, although this assumption may not hold. A total of about 150 TCR beta chains were listed by the study as associated with cytomegalovirus. In a later analysis, TCR association rates were found to vary across HLA loci, with the most associated TCRs seen for DRB1 alleles and the fewest for HLA-C alleles. Across donors, most TCR sequences were observed very rarely, whereas some public TCRs were present in many individuals. Some IMGT-functional V segments, including TRBV6-2 and TRBV6-3, could not be told apart with the 87-base-pair reads, so those segments were excluded. Assigning TCR associations to individual alleles was difficult when HLA alleles, especially DR and DQ, strongly co-occurred.

Library preparation used the immunoSEQ multiplex PCR assay. A mixture of 60 forward primers for TCR Vbeta segments and 13 reverse primers for TCR Jbeta segments was used in the multiplex PCR. The CDR3 region of rearranged TCR beta genes was amplified from genomic DNA with a multiplex PCR assay. The Illumina HiSeq System was used to sequence the amplified TCR beta libraries as 87-base-pair reads. The original methods were these. A later analysis tallied roughly 76 million unique TCR beta chains across the 666 repertoires, and some 10 million of those chains were shared by two or more donors. A nearest-neighbor algorithm error-corrected the raw reads and collapsed the reads into unique sequences, merging closely related sequences to remove PCR and sequencing errors. Alignment of CDR3 sequences to IMGT reference sequences was used to assign V, D and J gene segments. For a sequence to be retained, at least a six-nucleotide match to both a V gene segment and a J gene segment was required. Rearrangements were classified as productive when the CDR3 lacked stop codons and remained in frame with V and J, and all other rearrangements were classified as non-productive. Following IMGT convention, CDR3 was defined as the stretch from the second conserved V-encoded cysteine to the conserved J-encoded phenylalanine. The earlier analysis of about 500 of the donors excluded sequences that lacked an unambiguous match to a single V gene segment. An earlier analysis of 587 of the donors classified V segments as functional when productive rearrangements were above 56.7% and as segregating when the standard deviation between donors was above 5%. A statistical classification framework was built to diagnose cytomegalovirus status from the catalog of TCR beta chain sequences. In a later analysis, TCR nucleotide sequences were compared against IMGT/GENE-DB human TR gene sequences so that V and J genes could be assigned. Using the TCRdist pipeline, a later analysis assigned CDR3 sequences along with most-parsimonious VDJ recombination scenarios. In a later analysis, every TCR beta chain was defined by the combination of its CDR3 amino acid sequence and its V-gene family, and reads without a unique V-gene family were dropped. In a later analysis, a few hundred highly shared, low-generation-probability nucleotide sequences were removed to address suspected cross-contamination and a sequencing artifact. In a later analysis, a clonal expansion index for each public chain was calculated from normalized within-repertoire ranks of inferred template counts. In a later analysis, generation probabilities were computed using a VDJ recombination model fitted to out-of-frame rearrangements, and the results were checked against IGoR. Hypergeometric tests were used in a later analysis to score TCR-TCR, TCR-HLA and TCR-CMV co-occurrence, with a repertoire-size bias correction applied to the TCR pairs. To estimate false discovery rates, a later analysis permuted the HLA or CMV assignments 20 times. In a later analysis, co-occurring TCRs were grouped with DBSCAN, and TCRdist sequence similarity was added when clustering was performed within HLA-allele-positive subsets. Repertoires with fewer than 30,000 or more than 120,000 public chains, plus five repertoires with anomalous nucleotide sharing, were excluded from co-occurrence clustering. The immuneACCESS repertoire file appears here via TCRdb, limited to in-frame rearrangements. These files lack a portion of the clones; in checked studies, under half of the deficit traces to unresolved V genes, and the cause of the others is not known. V and J calls and clone size are given by that table; D and trimming were obtained from the DNA. The sample table records some 96,000 clones; approximately 76% of these occur just once. The ten largest account for 15% to 20% of the sample.

In total, fewer than 750 healthy bone marrow donors made up the cohort. Cohort members were all nominally healthy when sampled, although unrecorded immune exposures were likely present. The donor tested CMV seropositive, placing the donor among the 289 seropositive members of the cohort. Every donor gave a peripheral blood sample, and the peripheral blood mononuclear cells from that sample were used for TCR beta sequencing. Genomic DNA was extracted from the blood cell samples with the Qiagen DNeasy Blood Extraction Kit. V drops 5 bases and J drops 5 bases, leaving 16 bases in between. The CDR3 goes from the cysteine to the phenylalanine over 14 residues. Left in the record is the CDR3 DNA by itself, 42 bases read in frame from the first base. Taken from the germline V gene, the CDR1 and CDR2 loops are SGHDT and YYEEEE.

The clonotype originates from a woman aged 55 to 70 in good health and CMV-seropositive. This chain joins TRBV5-6 to TRBJ1-2, and possibly TRBD1, on 6 matching bases. Input material: PBMCs. The CDR3 region: CASSQGGVRYGYTF. At the DNA level, the sequence is TGTGCCAGCAGTCAAGGGGGGGTGAGGTATGGCTACACCTTC.